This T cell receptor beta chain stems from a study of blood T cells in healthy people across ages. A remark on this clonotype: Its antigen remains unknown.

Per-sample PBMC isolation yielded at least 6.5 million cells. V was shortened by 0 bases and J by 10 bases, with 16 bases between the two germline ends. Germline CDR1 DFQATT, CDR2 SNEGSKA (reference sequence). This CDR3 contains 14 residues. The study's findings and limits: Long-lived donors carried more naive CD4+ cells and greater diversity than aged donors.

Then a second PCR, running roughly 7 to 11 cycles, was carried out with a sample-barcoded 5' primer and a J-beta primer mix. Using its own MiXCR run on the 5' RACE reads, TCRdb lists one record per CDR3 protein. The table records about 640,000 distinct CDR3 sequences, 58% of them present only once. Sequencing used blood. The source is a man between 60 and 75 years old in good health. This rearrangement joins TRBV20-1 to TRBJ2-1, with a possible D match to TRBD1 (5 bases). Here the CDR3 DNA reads TGCAGTGCTAGAGATGAGGCCCAGGGAAGGGAGCAGTTCTTC. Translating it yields CSARDEAQGREQFF.